The 9 T cell receptor beta chains below were found in one sample sequenced in a study of cytomegalovirus exposure and HLA in healthy donors. Researchers ran the PCR with 60 Vbeta and 13 Jbeta primers. The method was immunoSEQ multiplex PCR; TCRdb's version includes in-frame clones alone and lacks a portion of them. The data show roughly 120,000 clones, with around 80% seen just once and 0.2% to 0.3% held by the top ten. Input material: PBMCs. These receptors were obtained from a man aged 50-59 years in good health and CMV-seronegative.

The chain combines TRBV7-3 with TRBJ1-1; no clear D. Trimming cost V 4 bases and J 1 base, with 7 bases left between them. In germline, CDR1 is SGHTA, CDR2 FQGTGA. The CDR3 contains 13 residues. CDR3 loop: CASSSPGNTEAFF. DNA for the CDR3: TGTGCCAGCAGCTCGCCAGGGAACACTGAAGCTTTCTTT.

The chain is built from TRBV14 and TRBJ1-2; weak D call: TRBD1 (5 bases). This CDR3 is built from 14 residues. The V gene lost 1 base and the J gene lost 4 bases, with 10 bases spanning the gap. The V gene's germline CDR1 is SGHDN and CDR2 FVKESK. CDR3 sequence: CASSQVAGIYGYTF. DNA of the CDR3: TGTGCCAGCAGCCAAGTCGCAGGGATCTATGGCTACACCTTC.

The chain combines TRBV7-2 with TRBJ2-7, with TRBD2 matching 16 bases. The CDR3 runs 17 residues. Trimming at V came to 1 base and at J to 5 bases, leaving 5 bases not matched to a gene. Germline CDR1 is SGHTA and CDR2 is FQGNSA. The CDR3 here is CASSLVGLAGGPDEQYF. CDR3 in DNA: TGTGCCAGCAGCTTAGTGGGACTAGCGGGAGGGCCCGACGAGCAGTACTTC.

V and J are TRBV7-9 and TRBJ1-6, with 8 bases that match TRBD1. V lost 2 bases, J lost 7 bases, and 4 bases stayed unmatched. Germline V gene lookup returns CDR1 SEHNR and CDR2 FQNEAQ (reference sequence). The CDR3 runs to 15 residues. The CDR3 spells CASSLPGQVNSPLHF. CDR3 coding DNA: TGTGCCAGCAGCTTACCGGGACAGGTGAATTCACCCCTCCACTTT.

In this sample, this clone turned up a few times. V is TRBV4-3 and J is TRBJ2-7; possible D gene TRBD1, 7 bases. The V gene's germline CDR1 is LGHNA and CDR2 YSLEER. V lost 3 bases and J 6 bases, leaving 15 bases between the germline ends. The CDR3 loop spans 14 amino acids. Here the CDR3 reads CASSQAVQGGEQYF. Here the CDR3 DNA reads TGCGCCAGCAGCCAGGCGGTGCAGGGGGGCGAGCAGTACTTC.

The chain recombines TRBV4-2 with TRBJ2-1; D gene unclear. V was trimmed by 0 bases and J by 0 bases, leaving 9 bases between them. Germline V gene data show CDR1 as LGHNA and CDR2 as YNFKEQ. The length of the CDR3 is 16 residues. This CDR3 is CASSQEATASYNEQFF. As DNA, the CDR3 is TGTGCCAGCAGCCAAGAAGCCACAGCCTCCTACAATGAGCAGTTCTTC.

The chain links TRBV19 to TRBJ2-3, with 8 bases that match TRBD1. The length of the CDR3 is 17 residues. The germline gives CDR1 LNHDA, CDR2 SQIVND (reference sequence). V lost 5 bases and J lost 1; bases outside the gene matches: 11. This CDR3 reads CASSVLWDRRRTDTQYF. The DNA for the CDR3 is TGTGCCAGTAGTGTCCTCTGGGACAGGCGACGCACAGATACGCAGTATTTT.

On this clone itself: The junction departs from the called germline gene at one end, perhaps through a read error. The chain has TRBV7-2 and TRBJ2-1; 9 nucleotides agree with TRBD2. CDR1 is SGHTA, CDR2 FQGNSA, per germline. The CDR3 has 15 residues. CDR3 nucleotides: TGTTCCAGCAGCGTCGGTAGCGGGGGCTACAATGAGCAGTTCTTC. Translation gives CSSSVGSGGYNEQFF.

As DNA, the CDR3 is TGCGCCAGCAGCACACAGGGGGCGACTGAAGCTTTCTTT. Residues: CASSTQGATEAFF. The chain couples TRBV5-1 to TRBJ1-1; 9 nucleotides agree with TRBD1. Trimming removed 4 bases from V and 5 bases from J; junction bases left unmatched: 3. CDR3 size: 13 residues. The germline gives CDR1 SGHRS, CDR2 YFSETQ.